This TCR beta chain comes out of a study of CD8+CD57+ T cells in acquired aplastic anemia. Study-level information: Sorted CD4+ and CD8+ cell DNA averaged roughly 3 ug. The study's findings and limits: The study identified twenty-nine CD8+ CDR3 sequences shared by patients and controls.

The use of genomic DNA as template underpinned the TCR beta VDJ and CDR3 profiling. TCRdb used MiXCR to reprocess the reads, holding one entry per CDR3 protein. In the table there are about 190,000 distinct CDR3 sequences, around 47% of which are singletons. As regards this clonotype: The antigen remains undetermined.

Sequencing involved patients with CD8+CD57+ cell expansion previously shown by flow cytometry. Patients had undergone no therapy by the time their blood was sampled. This CDR3 has 15 residues. CDR1 is SNHLY, CDR2 FYNNEI, per germline. Trimming removed 2 bases from V and 1 base from J, with 11 bases in between. The sequence was collected from a human donor with aplastic anemia. This chain links TRBV2 with TRBJ1-1; D may be TRBD1 (5 bases). Material for sequencing was sorted CD4+, CD8+, or CD8+CD57+ T cells (not recorded which) from PBMCs. The CDR3 here is CASSELGGGNTEAFF. The CDR3 nucleotides are TGTGCCAGCAGTGAACTTGGGGGAGGGAACACTGAAGCTTTCTTT.